Listed below are T cell receptor beta chains from one sample, sequenced in a study of T cell responses to AZD1222 COVID-19 vaccine. Data came from immunoSEQ multiplex PCR; TCRdb stores just in-frame clones and leaves some out. This sample has 45,000 to 70,000 clones; around 85% occur once, and the top ten carry around 15%. Sequencing used peripheral blood, obtained on day 0 of AZD1222 vaccination. These receptors were obtained from an adult in good health. CDR3s include the opening cysteine and the closing phenylalanine or tryptophan. D genes are given only for firm matches. Not every row has a clone size; where given, it reads once, few, many or a size class.

DNA	CDR3	length	size	V	J	D
TGCAGCGTTGGACTAGCGGGAGGCAACTACGAGCAGTACTTC	CSVGLAGGNYEQYF	14	NA	TRBV29-1	TRBJ2-7	TRBD2
TGTGCCAGCCAGTTCGTAGCGGGAGAAACTGAGCAGTTCTTC	CASQFVAGETEQFF	14	NA	TRBV2	TRBJ2-1	TRBD2
TGTGCCATCAGCGGGATGTCCTACGAGCAGTACTTC	CAISGMSYEQYF	12	NA	TRBV10-3	TRBJ2-7	NA
TGTGCCAGCAGCTTAACGATGGCAACTAATGAAAAACTGTTTTTT	CASSLTMATNEKLFF	15	NA	TRBV7-3	TRBJ1-4	NA
TGTGCCAGCAGTTACTCGATCCGCAGGGGGCGATACGAGCAGTACTTC	CASSYSIRRGRYEQYF	16	NA	TRBV6-5	TRBJ2-7	TRBD1
TGTGCCAGCAGCTTACGGCCGGACAGGGAAGTAGGAGGCTACACCTTC	CASSLRPDREVGGYTF	16	NA	TRBV7-9	TRBJ1-2	TRBD1
TGCAGCGTACGACAAGAGAATCAGCCCCAGCATTTT	CSVRQENQPQHF	12	NA	TRBV29-1	TRBJ1-5	NA
TGTGCCAGCAGCTTGGATCCGACAGGGAATGGCTACACCTTC	CASSLDPTGNGYTF	14	NA	TRBV7-9	TRBJ1-2	TRBD1
TGTGCCAGCAGTCAGGGAGGGTTCTATGGCTACACCTTC	CASSQGGFYGYTF	13	NA	TRBV6-5	TRBJ1-2	NA
TGTGCCACCCGCAGCGGGGCCGGCTATGGCTACACCTTC	CATRSGAGYGYTF	13	NA	TRBV28	TRBJ1-2	NA
TGTGCCAGCAGCTTGGGGGACCTCTATGGCTACACCTTC	CASSLGDLYGYTF	13	NA	TRBV5-6	TRBJ1-2	NA
TGCGCCAGCAGCCAAGGGAACACCGGGGAGCTGTTTTTT	CASSQGNTGELFF	13	once	TRBV4-1	TRBJ2-2	NA
TGTGCCAGCAGCTTAGCCGGGGGAGGGGATAATTCACCCCTCCACTTT	CASSLAGGGDNSPLHF	16	NA	TRBV7-9	TRBJ1-6	NA
TGTGCCAGCAGTGAGCAGGGGGGCCTGACTGAAGCTTTCTTT	CASSEQGGLTEAFF	14	NA	TRBV2	TRBJ1-1	TRBD1
TGTGCCAGCAGTAGACAGGGGCTTTTTGGAAACACCATATATTTT	CASSRQGLFGNTIYF	15	NA	TRBV2	TRBJ1-3	TRBD1
TGTGCCAGCAGTCCGACCCTGGACGAGCAGTACTTC	CASSPTLDEQYF	12	NA	TRBV12-3/TRBV12-4	TRBJ2-7	NA
TGTGCCAGCAGCTTAGCGGCCATATACTCACCCCTCCACTTT	CASSLAAIYSPLHF	14	NA	TRBV7-2	TRBJ1-6	NA